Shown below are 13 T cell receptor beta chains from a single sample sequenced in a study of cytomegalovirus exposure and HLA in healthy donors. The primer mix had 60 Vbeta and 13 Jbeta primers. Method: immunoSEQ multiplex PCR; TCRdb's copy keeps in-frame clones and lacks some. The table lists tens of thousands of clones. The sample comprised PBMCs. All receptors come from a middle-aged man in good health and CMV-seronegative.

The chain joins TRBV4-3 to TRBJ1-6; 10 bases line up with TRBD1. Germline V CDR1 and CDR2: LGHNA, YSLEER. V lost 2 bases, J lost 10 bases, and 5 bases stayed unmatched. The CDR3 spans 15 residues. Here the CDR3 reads CASSQSTGGRSPLHF. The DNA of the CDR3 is TGCGCCAGCAGCCAATCGACAGGGGGCAGGTCACCCCTCCACTTT.

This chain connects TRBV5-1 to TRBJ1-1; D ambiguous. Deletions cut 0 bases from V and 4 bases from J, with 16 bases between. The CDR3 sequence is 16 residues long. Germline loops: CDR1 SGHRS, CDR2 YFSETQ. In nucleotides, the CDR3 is TGCGCCAGCAGCTTGGTTGGCCAAGGCGGGATCACTGAAGCTTTCTTT. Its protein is CASSLVGQGGITEAFF.

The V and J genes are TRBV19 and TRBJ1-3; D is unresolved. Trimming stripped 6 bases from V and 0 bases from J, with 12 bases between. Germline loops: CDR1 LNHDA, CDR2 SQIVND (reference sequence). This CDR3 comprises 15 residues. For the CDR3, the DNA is TGTGCCAGTAGCGTACAAGAGCGCTCTGGAAACACCATATATTTT. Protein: CASSVQERSGNTIYF.

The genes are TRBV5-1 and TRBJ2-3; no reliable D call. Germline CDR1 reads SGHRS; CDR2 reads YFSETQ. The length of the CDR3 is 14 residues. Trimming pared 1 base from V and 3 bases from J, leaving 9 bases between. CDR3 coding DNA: TGCGCCAGCAGCTTGTCTAGAAAGACAGATACGCAGTATTTT. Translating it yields CASSLSRKTDTQYF.

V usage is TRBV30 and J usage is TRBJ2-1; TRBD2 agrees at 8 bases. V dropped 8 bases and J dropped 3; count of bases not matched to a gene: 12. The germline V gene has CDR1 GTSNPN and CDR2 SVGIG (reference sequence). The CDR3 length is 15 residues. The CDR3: CAGTRLRGGYNEQFF. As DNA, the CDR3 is TGTGCCGGGACCCGCCTCCGGGGGGGCTACAATGAGCAGTTCTTC.

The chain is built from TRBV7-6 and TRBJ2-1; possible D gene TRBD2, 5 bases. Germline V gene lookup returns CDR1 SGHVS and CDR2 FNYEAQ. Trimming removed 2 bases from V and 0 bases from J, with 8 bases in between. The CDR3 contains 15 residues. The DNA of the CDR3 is TGTGCCAGCAGCTTATTGGGGAGCTCCTACAATGAGCAGTTCTTC. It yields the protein CASSLLGSSYNEQFF.

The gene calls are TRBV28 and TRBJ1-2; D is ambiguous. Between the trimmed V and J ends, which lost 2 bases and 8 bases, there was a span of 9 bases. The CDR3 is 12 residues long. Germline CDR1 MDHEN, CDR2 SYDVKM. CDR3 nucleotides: TGTGCCAGCAGTTTAGAGGGTAGGGGCTACACCTTC. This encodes CASSLEGRGYTF.

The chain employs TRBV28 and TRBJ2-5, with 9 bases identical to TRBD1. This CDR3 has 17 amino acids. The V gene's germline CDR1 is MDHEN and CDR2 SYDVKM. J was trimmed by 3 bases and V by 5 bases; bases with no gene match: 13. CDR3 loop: CASSPSMTGGTKETQYF. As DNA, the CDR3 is TGTGCCAGCAGTCCTAGTATGACAGGGGGGACCAAAGAGACCCAGTACTTC.

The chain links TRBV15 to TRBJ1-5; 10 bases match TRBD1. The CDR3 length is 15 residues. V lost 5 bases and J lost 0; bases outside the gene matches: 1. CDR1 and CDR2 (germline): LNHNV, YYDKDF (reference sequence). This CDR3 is CATSGDRGSNQPQHF. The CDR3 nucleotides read TGTGCCACCAGCGGGGACAGGGGTAGCAATCAGCCCCAGCATTTT.

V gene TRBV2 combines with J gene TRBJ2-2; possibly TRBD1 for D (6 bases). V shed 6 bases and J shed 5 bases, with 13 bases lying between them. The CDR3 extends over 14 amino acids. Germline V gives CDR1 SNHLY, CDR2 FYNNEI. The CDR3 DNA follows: TGTGCCAGCAGGGGGGACACTATAACCGGGGAGCTGTTTTTT. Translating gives CASRGDTITGELFF.

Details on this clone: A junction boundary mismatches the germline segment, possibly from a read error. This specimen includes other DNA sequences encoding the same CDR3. The CDR3 DNA sequence: TGTGCCAGCGTTGAGGGCACTAATGAAAAGCTGTTTTTT. Its protein product is CASVEGTNEKLFF. This chain joins TRBV6-1 and TRBJ1-4; D not resolved. Germline CDR1 is MNHNS and CDR2 is SASEGT. The CDR3 is 13 residues long.

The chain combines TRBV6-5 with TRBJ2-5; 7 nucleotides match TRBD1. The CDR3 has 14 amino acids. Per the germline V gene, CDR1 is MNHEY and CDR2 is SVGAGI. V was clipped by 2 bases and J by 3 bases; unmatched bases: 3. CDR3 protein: CASSYHDREETQYF. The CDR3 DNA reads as TGTGCCAGCAGTTACCACGACAGGGAAGAGACCCAGTACTTC.

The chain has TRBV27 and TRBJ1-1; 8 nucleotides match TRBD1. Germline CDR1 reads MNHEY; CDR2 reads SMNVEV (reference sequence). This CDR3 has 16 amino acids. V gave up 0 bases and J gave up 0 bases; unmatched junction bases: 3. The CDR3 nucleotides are TGTGCCAGCAGTTTATCTCGGGACAGGATGAACACTGAAGCTTTCTTT. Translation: CASSLSRDRMNTEAFF.